This T cell receptor beta chain was profiled in a study of radiotherapy plus CTLA-4 blockade in lung cancer. At the level of the study: Among enrolled patients, less than 20% responded and less than 40% achieved disease control.

The assay was immunoSEQ multiplex PCR, and TCRdb's table has in-frame clones only and misses some. The sample holds 95,000 to 150,000 clones, more than 80% seen once. For this clone: Its antigen is still unknown.

Those patients who had chemo-refractory metastatic non-small-cell lung cancer were given focal radiation along with CTLA-4 blockade through ipilimumab. Points from the study as a whole: TCR clones of tumor origin grew in blood after radiotherapy plus ipilimumab. Reportedly, early blood T cell clone dynamics best predicted response, with interferon-beta.

The CDR3 length is 11 residues. The ends lost 7 bases at V and 14 bases at J; junction bases unmatched: 7. CDR1 and CDR2 from the germline V gene are LNHNV and YYDKDF (reference sequence). This clonotype was obtained from a human donor with non-small cell lung cancer that progressed on radiotherapy plus ipilimumab. The rearrangement joins TRBV15 to TRBJ2-3; 9 bases fit TRBD2. The sample consisted of peripheral blood, taken from a patient treated with radiotherapy plus ipilimumab. CDR3 region: CATTREGPMYF. In nucleotides, the CDR3 is TGTGCCACCACGCGGGAGGGCCCAATGTATTTT.